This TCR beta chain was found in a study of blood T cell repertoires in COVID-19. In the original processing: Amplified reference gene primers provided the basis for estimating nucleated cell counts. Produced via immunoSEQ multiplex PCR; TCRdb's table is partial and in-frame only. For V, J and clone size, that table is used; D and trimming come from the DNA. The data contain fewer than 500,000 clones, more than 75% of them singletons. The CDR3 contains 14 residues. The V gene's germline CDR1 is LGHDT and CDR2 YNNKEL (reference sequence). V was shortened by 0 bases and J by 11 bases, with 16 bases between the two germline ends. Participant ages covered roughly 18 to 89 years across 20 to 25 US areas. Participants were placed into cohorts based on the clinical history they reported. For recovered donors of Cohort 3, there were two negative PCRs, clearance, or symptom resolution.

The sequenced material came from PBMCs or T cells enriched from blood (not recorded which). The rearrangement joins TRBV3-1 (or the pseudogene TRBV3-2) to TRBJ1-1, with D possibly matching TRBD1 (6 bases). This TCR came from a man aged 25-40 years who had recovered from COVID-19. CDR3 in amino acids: CASSQEGQFSWAFF. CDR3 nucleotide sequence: TGTGCCAGCAGCCAAGAAGGACAGTTCTCATGGGCTTTCTTT.